The rows below give T cell receptor beta chains drawn from one sample of a study of blood T cell repertoires in COVID-19. Assay: immunoSEQ multiplex PCR; the TCRdb copy retains only in-frame clones and omits some. The sample consists of about 87,000 clones, about 71% of them appearing once. The specimen sequenced was peripheral blood. All receptors come from a woman between 45 and 60 years old with acute or convalescent COVID-19. CDR3s include the opening cysteine and the closing phenylalanine or tryptophan. Each record gives: clone size, D gene, V gene, J gene, CDR3 protein, CDR3 DNA. D genes are given only for firm matches. Not all rows give a size; the values are once, few, many and, for expanded clones, a class.

>.|TRBD1|TRBV7-8|TRBJ2-5
CASSLVPTGGKETQYF
TGTGCCAGCAGCTTAGTCCCGACAGGGGGTAAAGAGACCCAGTACTTC
>.|.|TRBV7-9|TRBJ1-6
CASSLNEAYLHF
TGTGCCAGCAGCTTAAATGAAGCTTACCTCCACTTT
>.|TRBD1|TRBV18|TRBJ1-4
CASSPFSQGRSEKLFF
TGTGCCAGCTCACCTTTTTCACAGGGGAGGAGTGAAAAACTGTTTTTT
>.|.|TRBV7-9|TRBJ1-2
CASSAPPANYGYTF
TGTGCCAGCAGCGCACCCCCAGCTAACTATGGCTACACCTTC
>.|.|TRBV29-1|TRBJ1-2
CSVEQGNGYTF
TGCAGCGTTGAACAGGGTAATGGCTACACCTTC
>.|TRBD1|TRBV19|TRBJ1-6
CASSPGQGSMRNSPLHF
TGTGCCAGTAGTCCGGGACAGGGAAGTATGCGCAATTCACCCCTCCACTTT
>.|.|TRBV29-1|TRBJ1-1
CSVEFPLNTEAFF
TGCAGCGTTGAATTCCCGTTGAACACTGAAGCTTTCTTT
>.|.|TRBV2|TRBJ1-4
CASRKTRGTNEKLFF
TGTGCCAGCAGAAAGACACGGGGTACTAATGAAAAACTGTTTTTT
>.|.|TRBV2|TRBJ2-4
CASSGQLGGNIQYF
TGTGCCAGCAGCGGCCAGCTAGGAGGGAACATTCAGTACTTC
>.|.|TRBV5-4|TRBJ1-5
CAAQRYSNQPQHF
TGTGCCGCCCAGCGATATAGCAATCAGCCCCAGCATTTT
>.|TRBD1|TRBV6-5|TRBJ1-5
CASRTGQNNQPQHF
TGTGCCAGCAGGACGGGACAGAATAATCAGCCCCAGCATTTT
>.|TRBD1|TRBV4-1|TRBJ1-1
CASSPPGQGGEAFF
TGCGCCAGCAGCCCACCCGGACAGGGGGGTGAAGCTTTCTTT
>.|TRBD1|TRBV7-2|TRBJ1-2
CASSLGGTGNNYGYTF
TGTGCCAGCAGCTTAGGAGGGACAGGGAATAACTATGGCTACACCTTC
>once|TRBD1|TRBV18|TRBJ1-1
CATNLGGRTEAFF
TGTGCCACCAATTTAGGGGGCCGCACTGAAGCTTTCTTT